This T cell receptor (beta chain) emerged from a study of shared clonotypes between healthy human individuals. Produced via immunoSEQ multiplex PCR; TCRdb's table is partial and in-frame only. Of about 2.1 million clones in the sample, around 93% were seen once. Per the germline V gene, CDR1 is SGDLS and CDR2 is YYNGEE. The CDR3 spans 16 residues. Trimming removed 4 bases from V and 2 bases from J; junction bases left unmatched: 4. As defined, naive CD8 cells were CD45RO-negative and positively selected for CCR7, with terminally differentiated effector memory CD45RA+ cells excluded. The J gene is TRBJ2-1, the V gene TRBV9; 12 bases agree with TRBD2. This receptor was taken from a young man in good health. Some clones in this sample may be carry-over from other donors' samples. The sequenced material came from naive CD8+ T cells from PBMCs. The CDR3 DNA sequence: TGTGCCAGCAGCCCTCGGACTAGCGGGACCTACAATGAGCAGTTCTTC. Amino acids: CASSPRTSGTYNEQFF.